This T cell receptor beta chain is drawn from a study of blood T cells in healthy people across ages. Study results and limitations: It was not known whether donors were CMV positive (a possible confounder of expanded clonotype changes).

This clonotype was seen only a few times. Its cognate antigen is unknown. The CDR3 totals 16 residues. Trimming pared 5 bases from V and 7 bases from J, leaving 20 bases between. The germline gives CDR1 SGHVS, CDR2 FQNEAQ. PCR was performed a second time for 7 to 11 cycles using a sample-barcoded 5' primer and a J-beta primer mix. TCRdb independently ran MiXCR on the 5' RACE reads; one entry per CDR3 protein. Of 600,000 or so distinct CDR3 sequences listed, about 30% were seen once; the top ten hold roughly 14%. V and J are TRBV7-8 and TRBJ1-4; D perhaps matches TRBD1 (5 bases). The TCR comes from a woman older than 75 in good health. The sequenced sample was blood. CDR3 region: CASSLNPGRRVEKLFF. The CDR3 nucleotides are TGTGCCAGCAGCCTTAACCCGGGACGTAGGGTTGAAAAACTGTTTTTT.